These 5 T cell receptor beta chains originate from one sample sequenced in a study of blood T cell repertoires in COVID-19. Clones were sequenced by immunoSEQ multiplex PCR, and TCRdb holds only the in-frame ones, with some missing. The table records 80,000 to 95,000 clones, about nine tenths of them present only once. Specimen: peripheral blood. These receptor sequences come from a woman aged 45-59 years with active or convalescent COVID-19.

The genes are TRBV2 and TRBJ1-1, with D possibly being TRBD1 (5 bases). V was shortened by 7 bases and J by 1 base, with 7 bases between the two germline ends. CDR3 length: 12 amino acids. The germline gives CDR1 SNHLY, CDR2 FYNNEI. The CDR3 nucleotides read TGTGCCAGCATGGGGCAGAACACTGAAGCTTTCTTT. This codes for CASMGQNTEAFF.

This rearrangement joins TRBV6-6 to TRBJ1-1; tentative D call: TRBD1 (5 bases). The CDR3 is 14 amino acids. Trimming took off 4 bases at V and 3 bases at J, with 12 bases between the two ends. The V gene's germline CDR1 is MNHNY and CDR2 SVGAGI (reference sequence). CDR3 coding DNA: TGTGCCAGCAGTTGGTCCATCAGGGACACTGAAGCTTTCTTT. Translated, it gives CASSWSIRDTEAFF.

V and J are TRBV30 and TRBJ1-6; no reliable D call. Germline CDR1 and CDR2: GTSNPN and SVGIG (reference sequence). The CDR3 contains 18 residues. The V and J ends lost 0 bases and 0 bases respectively, with 15 bases between them. The CDR3 sequence: CAWSVRQIFTSYNSPLHF. CDR3 DNA: TGTGCCTGGAGTGTCAGGCAGATTTTTACCTCCTATAATTCACCCCTCCACTTT.

This chain joins TRBV5-6 and TRBJ1-3; perhaps TRBD1 as D (5 bases). V lost 2 bases and J lost 2, with 8 bases in between. The CDR3 extends over 14 amino acids. Germline-derived CDR1 and CDR2 are SGHDT and YYEEEE. The CDR3: CASSFGRAGNTIYF. CDR3 sequence (DNA): TGTGCCAGCAGCTTCGGCAGGGCTGGAAACACCATATATTTT.

Remarks on this clone: Distinct nucleotide sequences in the sample also encode this CDR3. The gene calls are TRBV30 and TRBJ1-1; D remains unclear. V lost 0 bases to trimming and J lost 4 bases, with 9 bases between them. In germline, CDR1 is GTSNPN, CDR2 SVGIG (reference sequence). The CDR3 runs to 13 residues. The CDR3 here is CAWSVQEGTEAFF. CDR3 DNA sequence: TGTGCCTGGAGTGTACAAGAGGGCACTGAAGCTTTCTTT.